One and the same sample provided the 8 T cell receptor beta chains below, sequenced in a study of T cell responses to AZD1222 COVID-19 vaccine. Generated by immunoSEQ multiplex PCR, the TCRdb table keeps only in-frame clones and is missing some. The sample has approximately 100,000 clones, about 89% seen once. Sequenced here: peripheral blood, sampled on day 0 of AZD1222 vaccination. The receptors originated from an adult in good health.

The CDR3 here is CASSLGTQYGYTF. The CDR3 region has the DNA TGTGCCAGCAGCTTAGGGACACAGTATGGCTACACCTTC. This chain connects TRBV7-9 to TRBJ1-2, with D possibly being TRBD1 (5 bases). The germline CDR1 and CDR2 sequences are SEHNR and FQNEAQ (reference sequence). The V gene lost 1 base and the J gene lost 5 bases, with 8 bases spanning the gap. The length of the CDR3 is 13 residues.

This clone has more than one count but fewer than ten. The chain combines TRBV4-3 with TRBJ2-6, with D unresolved. The V end was cut by 0 bases, the J end by 2 bases, with 8 bases between. Germline V gene sequence: CDR1 LGHNA, CDR2 YSLEER. There are 16 residues in the CDR3. The CDR3 protein is CASSQDPGTGANVLTF. The CDR3, as DNA: TGCGCCAGCAGCCAAGATCCAGGCACTGGGGCCAACGTCCTGACTTTC.

The chain uses TRBV2 and TRBJ1-6; 9 bases line up with TRBD1. Germline lookup yields CDR1 SNHLY and CDR2 FYNNEI. The CDR3 is made up of 15 amino acids. J was trimmed by 8 bases and V by 8 bases; bases with no gene match: 10. CDR3 residues: CASVRGGQGYSPLHF. In DNA form, the CDR3 reads TGTGCCAGCGTCCGGGGGGGACAGGGTTATTCACCCCTCCACTTT.

This chain connects TRBV15 to TRBJ2-7, with TRBD2 identical over 12 bases. CDR1 is LNHNV and CDR2 is YYDKDF in the germline V gene (reference sequence). The J segment lost 2 bases and the V segment lost 1 base, leaving 3 bases of the junction unmatched. This CDR3 region has 16 residues. The CDR3 spells CATSRGTSGATYEQYF. The CDR3 DNA reads as TGTGCCACCAGCAGAGGGACTAGCGGGGCTACCTACGAGCAGTACTTC.

V and J are TRBV6-2 or TRBV6-3 and TRBJ1-5, with D uncertain. The CDR3 is made up of 16 amino acids. Germline V lookup: CDR1 MNHEY, CDR2 SVGEGT. V was pared by 0 bases and J by 2 bases, with 11 bases between. The CDR3 region has the DNA TGTGCCAGCAGTTACTCGGCGGGGTTGGGCAATCAGCCCCAGCATTTT. It is translated as CASSYSAGLGNQPQHF.

The chain has TRBV6-5 and TRBJ1-2, with D hard to call. The germline V gene encodes CDR1 MNHEY and CDR2 SVGAGI. The CDR3 covers 13 residues. V was shortened by 7 bases and J by 2 bases, with 11 bases between the two germline ends. The CDR3 nucleotides are TGTGCCAGCACCCCAGGTGGGAACTATGGCTACACCTTC. Translated, it gives CASTPGGNYGYTF.

This clone was observed a single time. This chain's CDR3 is CASSHSEGGDTEAFF. CDR3 coding DNA: TGTGCCAGCAGCCACTCCGAGGGAGGGGACACTGAAGCTTTCTTT. V usage is TRBV6-5 and J usage is TRBJ1-1, with D possibly TRBD1 on 5 matching bases. Germline-derived CDR1 and CDR2 are MNHEY and SVGAGI. This CDR3 has 15 amino acids. Trimming took 6 bases from V and 3 from J, leaving 17 bases between them.

The J gene is TRBJ2-1, the V gene TRBV19; 10 bases are shared with TRBD2. Trimming at V came to 7 bases and at J to 4 bases, leaving 7 bases not matched to a gene. The CDR3 consists of 15 residues. Germline V gene lookup returns CDR1 LNHDA and CDR2 SQIVND (reference sequence). The CDR3 nucleotides read TGTGCCAGTACCGAAAGCGGGGGGGCGTACAATGAGCAGTTCTTC. The encoded protein is CASTESGGAYNEQFF.